Listed below are T cell receptor beta chains from one sample, sequenced in a study of OX40 agonist ivuxolimab in advanced cancers. The assay was immunoSEQ multiplex PCR, and TCRdb's table has in-frame clones only and misses some. Counted here are fewer than 85,000 clones, about 90% occurring once; the ten biggest clones make up less than 3%. The material sequenced was CD4+ or CD8+ T cells sorted from blood, taken in a trial of the OX40 agonist ivuxolimab. Receptors originate from an adult with an advanced solid tumor such as melanoma, head and neck, liver or kidney cancer. Each CDR3 is given with its conserved first and last residue. D genes are given only for firm matches. Clone sizes are given selectively: once, few, many, or a class where the clone is expanded.

D gene: NA; V gene: TRBV4-2; clone size: NA; CDR3 length: 14; J gene: TRBJ1-6; CDR3 DNA: TGTGCCAGCAGCCTTACCGGGACCAATTCACCCCTCCACTTT; CDR3 protein: CASSLTGTNSPLHF
D gene: NA; V gene: TRBV2; clone size: NA; CDR3 length: 15; J gene: TRBJ1-1; CDR3 DNA: TGTGCCAGCAGTGAATGGCGGGCCCTGAACACTGAAGCTTTCTTT; CDR3 protein: CASSEWRALNTEAFF
D gene: TRBD1; V gene: TRBV7-2; clone size: NA; CDR3 length: 15; J gene: TRBJ2-7; CDR3 DNA: TGTGCCAGCAGCCGCGACAGGGGGCGCGTATACGAGCAGTACTTC; CDR3 protein: CASSRDRGRVYEQYF
D gene: TRBD2; V gene: TRBV2; clone size: NA; CDR3 length: 14; J gene: TRBJ2-2; CDR3 DNA: TGTGCCAGCAGTGAACCCGGGAGGACCGGGGAGCTGTTTTTT; CDR3 protein: CASSEPGRTGELFF
D gene: NA; V gene: TRBV7-8; clone size: NA; CDR3 length: 14; J gene: TRBJ2-3; CDR3 DNA: TGTGCCAGCAGCTTAGGGACAGCAGCAGATACGCAGTATTTT; CDR3 protein: CASSLGTAADTQYF
D gene: TRBD2; V gene: TRBV4-1; clone size: NA; CDR3 length: 17; J gene: TRBJ2-1; CDR3 DNA: TGCGCCAGCAGCCACCCGGGGGCTAGCGGGTCCTACAATGAGCAGTTCTTC; CDR3 protein: CASSHPGASGSYNEQFF
D gene: NA; V gene: TRBV4-1; clone size: NA; CDR3 length: 15; J gene: TRBJ2-5; CDR3 DNA: TGCGCCAGCAGCCAGGCTACAGGTATCCAAGAGACCCAGTACTTC; CDR3 protein: CASSQATGIQETQYF
D gene: NA; V gene: TRBV9; clone size: NA; CDR3 length: 14; J gene: TRBJ2-1; CDR3 DNA: TGTGCCAGCAGCGTAGATGCAGGGCAGTTTGAGCAGTTCTTC; CDR3 protein: CASSVDAGQFEQFF
D gene: TRBD2; V gene: TRBV7-8; clone size: NA; CDR3 length: 19; J gene: TRBJ2-1; CDR3 DNA: TGTGCCAGCGGGCGGGTTTTGGAGGTAGCGGGAGTCGGCGAATGGGAGCAGTTCTTC; CDR3 protein: CASGRVLEVAGVGEWEQFF
D gene: NA; V gene: TRBV6-5; clone size: few; CDR3 length: 13; J gene: TRBJ1-1; CDR3 DNA: TGTGCCAGCAGCCCCGCCTTGGCCACTGAAGCTTTCTTT; CDR3 protein: CASSPALATEAFF